This T cell receptor (beta chain) emerged from a study of T cell repertoires in cytomegalovirus infection. Study-level information: Based on public TCR beta signatures, there were indications of CMV infection and of a matching HLA type.

As concerns this clonotype: The antigen is unknown.

Study-wide points: Within the response measured ex vivo, HLA-C-restricted CMV-specific TCR beta clonotypes were dominant. Frequencies of public TCR beta families were cumulated, and this identified carriers of CMV plus the relevant HLA.

TCRdb recomputed calls from the reads with MiXCR, one row per CDR3 protein. Of approximately 750,000 distinct CDR3 sequences listed, roughly a third are singletons. The germline V and J ends were trimmed by 1 base and 0 bases, with 9 bases remaining between them. Germline CDR1 reads ENHRY; CDR2 reads SYGVKD. The CDR3 sequence is 15 residues long. The sequencing sample was made of PBMCs. The chain uses TRBV10-3 and TRBJ1-1; possible D gene TRBD1, 5 bases. This TCR was sampled from a human donor in good health (CMV status not recorded). Some clones in this sample may be carry-over from other donors' samples. CDR3 region: CAISELGAVNTEAFF. The DNA of the CDR3 is TGTGCCATCAGTGAGTTAGGGGCAGTGAACACTGAAGCTTTCTTT.